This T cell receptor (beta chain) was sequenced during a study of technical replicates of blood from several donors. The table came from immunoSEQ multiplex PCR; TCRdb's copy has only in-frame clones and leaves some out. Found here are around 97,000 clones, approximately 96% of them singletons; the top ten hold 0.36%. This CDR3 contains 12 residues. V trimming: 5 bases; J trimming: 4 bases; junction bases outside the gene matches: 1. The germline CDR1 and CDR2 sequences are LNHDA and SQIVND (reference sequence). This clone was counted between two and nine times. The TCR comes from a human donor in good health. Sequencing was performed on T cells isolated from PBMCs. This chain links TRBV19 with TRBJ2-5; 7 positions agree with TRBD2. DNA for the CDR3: TGTGCCAGTAGTCCTAGCGGAGAGACCCAGTACTTC. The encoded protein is CASSPSGETQYF.